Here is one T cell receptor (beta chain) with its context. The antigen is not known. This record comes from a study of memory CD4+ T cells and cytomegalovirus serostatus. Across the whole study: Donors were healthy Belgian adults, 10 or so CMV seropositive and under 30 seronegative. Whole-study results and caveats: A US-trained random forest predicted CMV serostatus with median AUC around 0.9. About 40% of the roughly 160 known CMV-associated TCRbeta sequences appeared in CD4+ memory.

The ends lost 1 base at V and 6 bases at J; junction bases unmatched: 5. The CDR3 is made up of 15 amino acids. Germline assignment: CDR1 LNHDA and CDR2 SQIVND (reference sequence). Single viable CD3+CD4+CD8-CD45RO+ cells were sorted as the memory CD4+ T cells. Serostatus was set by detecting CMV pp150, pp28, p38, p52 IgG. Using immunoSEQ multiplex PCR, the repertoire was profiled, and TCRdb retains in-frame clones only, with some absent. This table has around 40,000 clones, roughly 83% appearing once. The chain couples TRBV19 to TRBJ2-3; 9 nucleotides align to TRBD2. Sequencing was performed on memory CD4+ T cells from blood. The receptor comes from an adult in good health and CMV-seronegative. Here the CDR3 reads CASSIGSGGVDTQYF. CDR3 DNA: TGTGCCAGTAGTATAGGTAGCGGGGGTGTTGATACGCAGTATTTT. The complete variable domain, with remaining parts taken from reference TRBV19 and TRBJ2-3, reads DGGITQSPKYLFRKEGQNVTLSCEQNLNHDAMYWYRQDPGQGLRLIYYSQIVNDFQKGDIAEGYSVSREKKESFPLTVTSAQKNPTAFYLCASSIGSGGVDTQYFGPGTRLTVL.